Sequencing of this T cell receptor beta chain was carried out in a study of blood T cell repertoires in COVID-19. Original processing methods: Amplification with reference gene primers provided the estimates of nucleated cell counts. Assay: immunoSEQ multiplex PCR; the TCRdb copy retains only in-frame clones and omits some. The DNA was the basis for D and trimming; V, J and clone size are from that table. Of 66,000 or so clones in the sample, about 86% were seen once. V was pared by 1 base and J by 2 bases, with 9 bases between. The CDR3 consists of 16 residues. CDR1 is MNHNS and CDR2 is SASEGT in the germline V gene.

This receptor was identified in a man over 45 with active COVID-19. Sequencing was performed on peripheral blood. The chain employs TRBV6-1 and TRBJ2-6; perhaps TRBD1 as D (5 bases). The chain's CDR3 is CASSEVSGTGANVLTF. The CDR3 DNA follows: TGTGCCAGCAGTGAAGTGTCAGGGACTGGGGCCAACGTCCTGACTTTC.